This T cell receptor beta chain was sequenced in a study of cytomegalovirus exposure and HLA in healthy donors. CDR1 is KGHSH and CDR2 is LQKENI in the germline V gene. V gave up 3 bases and J gave up 6 bases, with 12 bases separating them. The CDR3 totals 13 residues. On this clone itself: Its matching antigen is unknown.

13 Jbeta primers and 60 Vbeta primers were used for the PCR. The table came from immunoSEQ multiplex PCR; TCRdb's copy has only in-frame clones and leaves some out. The table lists 130,000 to 150,000 clones, 60% to 85% of them singletons. Study-level findings and limits: Among immune exposure information, only CMV serostatus was available. Rarity characterized most TCR sequences, yet some public TCRs appeared in many donors.

The clonotype was recovered from a male donor in good health and CMV-seronegative. Sequencing was carried out using PBMCs. This chain links TRBV18 with TRBJ2-7; D not resolved. The CDR3: CASSPGGDSEQYF. DNA for the CDR3: TGTGCCAGCTCACCCGGCGGAGACTCCGAGCAGTACTTC.